This T cell receptor (beta chain) stems from a study of PD-1 blockade in classical Hodgkin lymphoma. For the study at large: A 3 mg/kg intravenous dose of nivolumab was received by patients every 2 weeks.

Findings and caveats of the study: Complete responders had baseline diversity similar to newly diagnosed patients.

The data were produced by immunoSEQ multiplex PCR, yet TCRdb's version contains in-frame clones alone and is incomplete. Among approximately 52,000 clones listed, more than 75% were seen once. Time point given: cycle 4 day 1 (C4D1), after 6 weeks of nivolumab. Relapses following autologous stem cell transplantation were seen in all patients, with brentuximab vedotin exposure varying. Trimming took 6 bases from V and 1 from J, leaving 9 bases between them. The germline CDR1 and CDR2 sequences are ENHRY and SYGVKD. The CDR3 has 13 residues. Points on this clone: Antigen specificity is unknown.

The source is a human donor with classical Hodgkin lymphoma. The chain combines TRBV10-3 with TRBJ1-1; tentative D call: TRBD1 (5 bases). The sequenced sample was peripheral blood mononuclear cells (PBMCs), obtained before the fourth cycle of nivolumab. This CDR3 reads CAIRPDRNTEAFF. DNA of the CDR3: TGTGCCATCAGACCCGACAGGAACACTGAAGCTTTCTTT.